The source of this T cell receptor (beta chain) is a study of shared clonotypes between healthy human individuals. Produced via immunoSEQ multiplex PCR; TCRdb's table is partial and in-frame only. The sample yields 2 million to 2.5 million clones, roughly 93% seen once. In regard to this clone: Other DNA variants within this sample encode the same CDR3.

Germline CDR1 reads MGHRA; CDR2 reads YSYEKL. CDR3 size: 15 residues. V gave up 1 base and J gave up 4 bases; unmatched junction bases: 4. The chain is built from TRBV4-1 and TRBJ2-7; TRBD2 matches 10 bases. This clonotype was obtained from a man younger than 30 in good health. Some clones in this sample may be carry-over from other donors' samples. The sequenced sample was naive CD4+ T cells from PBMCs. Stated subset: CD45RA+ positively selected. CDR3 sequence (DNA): TGCGCCAGCAGCCAAGGACTAGCGGGCAGTTACGAGCAGTACTTC. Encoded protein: CASSQGLAGSYEQYF.